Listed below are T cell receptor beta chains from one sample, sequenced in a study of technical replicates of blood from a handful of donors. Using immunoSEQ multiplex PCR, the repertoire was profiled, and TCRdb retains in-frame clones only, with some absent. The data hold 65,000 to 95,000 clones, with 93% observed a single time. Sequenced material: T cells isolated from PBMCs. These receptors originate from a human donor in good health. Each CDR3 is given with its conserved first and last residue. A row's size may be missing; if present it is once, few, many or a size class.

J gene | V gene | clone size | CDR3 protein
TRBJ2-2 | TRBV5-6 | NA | CASSLRRDYGGELFF
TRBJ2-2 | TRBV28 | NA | CASKGTSLKAGELFF
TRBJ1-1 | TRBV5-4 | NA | CASSSVTELNTEAFF
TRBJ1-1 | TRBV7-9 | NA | CASSTNEGRRMTEAFF
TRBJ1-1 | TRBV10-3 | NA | CAIRADRGITEAFF
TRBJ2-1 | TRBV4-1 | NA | CASSQPKLGSGFTDEQFF
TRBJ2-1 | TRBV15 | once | CATSSAGETSVRNEQFF
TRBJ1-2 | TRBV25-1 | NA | CASSEYVAGGYYGYTF
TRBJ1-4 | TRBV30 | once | CAWSVLDAHRDHATNEKLFF
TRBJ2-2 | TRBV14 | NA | CASRRNTGELFF
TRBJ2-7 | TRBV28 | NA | CASRRGAGPYEQYF
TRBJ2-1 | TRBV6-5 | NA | CASSYSRVSDNEQFF
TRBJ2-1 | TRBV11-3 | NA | CASAPSGYNEQFF
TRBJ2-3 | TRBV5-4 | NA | CASSTHRERATDTQYF
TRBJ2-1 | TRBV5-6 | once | CASSPWGLADNNEQFF
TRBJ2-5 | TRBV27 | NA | CASSLSTGTMGETQYF
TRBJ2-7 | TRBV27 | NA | CASSLNPTAYEQYF
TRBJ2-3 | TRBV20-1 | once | CSARVDGGEYF
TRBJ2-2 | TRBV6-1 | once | CASRPQENTGELFF
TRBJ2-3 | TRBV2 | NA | CASRARDTQYF
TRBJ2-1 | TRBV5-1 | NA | CASGLQSGRLGNEQFF
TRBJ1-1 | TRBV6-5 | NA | CASSYSQGILNTEAFF
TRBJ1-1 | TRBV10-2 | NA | CASRQGGTEAFF
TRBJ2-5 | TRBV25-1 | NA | CASTGTSGGWTQYF
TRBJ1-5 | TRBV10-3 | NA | CAISESDRNNQPQHF
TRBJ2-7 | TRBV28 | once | CASSFSFRGRLSYEQYF
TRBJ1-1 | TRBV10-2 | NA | CASSEFQAAEAFF
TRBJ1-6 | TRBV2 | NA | CASSGTFSPLHF
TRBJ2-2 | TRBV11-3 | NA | CASSLGTGTGFTGELFF
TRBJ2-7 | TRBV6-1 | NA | CASSERRTSSYEQYF
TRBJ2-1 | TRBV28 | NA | CASSLVWSGAANEQFF
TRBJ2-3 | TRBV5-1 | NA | CASSLVGDDTQYF
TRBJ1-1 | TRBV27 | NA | CASKAPSKSTEAFF
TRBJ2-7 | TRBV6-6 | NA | CGTSRGGRYEQYF
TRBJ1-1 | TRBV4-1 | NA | CASSQALGGNTEAFF
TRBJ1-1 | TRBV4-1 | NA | CASSQVTTENTEAFF
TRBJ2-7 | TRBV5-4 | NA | CASSPTGGEQYF
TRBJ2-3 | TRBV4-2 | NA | CASSQEAAAVGDTQYF
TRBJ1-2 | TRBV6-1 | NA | CASSVPGQGVRGYTF
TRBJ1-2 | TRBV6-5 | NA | CASSYSGLRGRGGYTF
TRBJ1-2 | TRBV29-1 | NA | CSVLQGDYGYTF
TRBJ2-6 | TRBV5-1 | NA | CASSWSRRGANVLTF